Listed below are T cell receptor beta chains from one sample, sequenced in a study of blood T cell repertoires in COVID-19. Measured with immunoSEQ multiplex PCR; TCRdb has only the in-frame clones, and not every one. The table lists fewer than 140,000 clones, approximately 80% of them singletons. What was sequenced was peripheral blood. These receptor sequences come from a woman aged 55-69 years with acute or convalescent COVID-19. The CDR3 runs from the conserved cysteine through the conserved F or W. Fields, in order: V gene, D gene, J gene, clone size, CDR3 DNA, CDR3 protein. The D gene is left open where the match is weak. Rows may omit the clone size; those that give it use once, few, many or a size class.

TRBV6-6	TRBD1	TRBJ2-7	NA	TGTGCCAGCTATAGTTCCGGGACAGGGGCCTACGAGCAGTACTTC	CASYSSGTGAYEQYF
TRBV2	TRBD1	TRBJ1-2	once	TGTGCCAGCAGACTGATGACAGGGTTAAACTATGGCTACACCTTC	CASRLMTGLNYGYTF
TRBV5-1	TRBD1	TRBJ1-6	NA	TGCGCCAGTAGTATAGATGGACAGGCTCCTGATTCACCCCTCCACTTT	CASSIDGQAPDSPLHF
TRBV7-2	TRBD2	TRBJ2-7	NA	TGTGCCAGCAGCTTACTGGCGGCTAGCGGGGCCTACGAGCAGTACTTC	CASSLLAASGAYEQYF
TRBV5-1	TRBD2	TRBJ2-3	NA	TGCGCCAGCAGCTTCCTGGCTAGCGGAAGCACAGATACGCAGTATTTT	CASSFLASGSTDTQYF
TRBV12-5	NA	TRBJ2-7	few	TGTGCTAGTGGTTTTCAGGCGATCGGGACACCCTTTTCCTACGAGCAGTACTTC	CASGFQAIGTPFSYEQYF
TRBV6-5	NA	TRBJ2-7	few	TGTGCCAGCAGTTACTCGTCACAGGGCAGCGAGCAGTACTTC	CASSYSSQGSEQYF
TRBV4-2	TRBD2	TRBJ2-1	NA	TGTGCCAGCAGCCAAGATCTCAGCGGGGGGCCGGGTGAGCAGTTCTTC	CASSQDLSGGPGEQFF
TRBV21-1	NA	TRBJ1-5	few	TGTGCCACCCCCCCTGGGGCTCATCCCAGGGGGCATCAGCCCCAGCATTTT	CATPPGAHPRGHQPQHF
TRBV6-5	TRBD2	TRBJ2-3	NA	TGTGCCAGCAGAGGCTGGACTAGCGGGGAGGATACGCAGTATTTT	CASRGWTSGEDTQYF
TRBV2	TRBD1	TRBJ2-2	NA	TGTGCCAGCAGTGGCCGGACAGGGGGCGTGGGGGAGCTGTTTTTT	CASSGRTGGVGELFF
TRBV3-1/TRBV3-2	NA	TRBJ1-3	NA	TGTGCCAGCAGCCACCTCGGGTCTGGAAACACCATATATTTT	CASSHLGSGNTIYF
TRBV28	NA	TRBJ1-4	NA	TGTGCCAGCACCCCCGGAGCGAGCCCGTTGACAACTAATGAAAAACTGTTTTTT	CASTPGASPLTTNEKLFF
TRBV7-8	NA	TRBJ1-1	NA	TGTGCCAGCAGACCGGGACAAATGAACACTGAAGCTTTCTTT	CASRPGQMNTEAFF
TRBV6-6	NA	TRBJ1-2	once	TGTGCCAGCAGTTACACAGGGACGGATTATGGCTACACCTTC	CASSYTGTDYGYTF
TRBV7-2	NA	TRBJ2-2	NA	TGTGCCAGCAGCTTTAGCTCTGCGCAGGGGTGGAGTAGGGCCGGGGAGCTGTTTTTT	CASSFSSAQGWSRAGELFF
TRBV28	NA	TRBJ1-1	NA	TGTGCCAGCAGTTTCGCAGGGAACATGAACACTGAAGCTTTCTTT	CASSFAGNMNTEAFF
TRBV2	TRBD1	TRBJ1-1	once	TGTGCCAGCAGCTCCCGGCAGGGGGCTGCTGAAGCTTTCTTT	CASSSRQGAAEAFF
TRBV6-1	NA	TRBJ1-1	NA	TGTGCCAGCAGTGAAGTGGGCAGGCCGAACACTGAAGCTTTCTTT	CASSEVGRPNTEAFF
TRBV7-3	NA	TRBJ2-1	NA	TGTGCCAGCAGCTTAAGAGGCAGCTCCTACAATGAGCAGTTCTTC	CASSLRGSSYNEQFF
TRBV30	TRBD1	TRBJ2-7	NA	TGTGCCTGGAGTGACCGATCCAGGGGGTTCTACGAGCAGTACTTC	CAWSDRSRGFYEQYF
TRBV9	NA	TRBJ2-7	once	TGTGCCAGCAGCGTAGGCGTCGGCGAGCAGTACTTC	CASSVGVGEQYF
TRBV19	NA	TRBJ2-7	NA	TGTGCCAGTAGTATAGTCGGCAGGGATCACGACGAGCAGTACTTC	CASSIVGRDHDEQYF
TRBV2	NA	TRBJ1-4	few	TGTGCCAGCTCCCGGGATAGGGAGGAAAAACTGTTTTTT	CASSRDREEKLFF
TRBV2	NA	TRBJ1-3	NA	TGTGCCAGCAGGGAACCGACAGGTTCTGGAAACACCATATATTTT	CASREPTGSGNTIYF
TRBV6-5	TRBD2	TRBJ2-7	few	TGTGCCAGCACCGAGCGGGAGGGCCCCCGGTACGAGCAGTACTTC	CASTEREGPRYEQYF
TRBV28	NA	TRBJ1-5	few	TGTGCCAGCAGTTTTCACGGGTATTATAGCAATCAGCCCCAGCATTTT	CASSFHGYYSNQPQHF
TRBV19	TRBD2	TRBJ2-5	NA	TGTGCCAGTAGTCTCGGACTAGCGGGGGAGCAAGAGACCCAGTACTTC	CASSLGLAGEQETQYF
TRBV18	NA	TRBJ2-7	NA	TGTGCCAGCTCACAGGGGGTTACAGGCTACGAGCAGTACTTC	CASSQGVTGYEQYF
TRBV5-8	NA	TRBJ2-6	NA	TGTGCCAGCAGTTACTACAACTCTGGGGCCAACGTCCTGACTTTC	CASSYYNSGANVLTF
TRBV4-1	TRBD1	TRBJ1-4	NA	TGCGCCAGCAGCCAGGGGAGGACAGGGACTAATGAAAAACTGTTTTTT	CASSQGRTGTNEKLFF
TRBV5-1	NA	TRBJ2-7	few	TGCGCCAGCAGGGAAGGACAGCGAAGCTCCTACGAGCAGTACTTC	CASREGQRSSYEQYF
TRBV29-1	NA	TRBJ1-2	few	TGCAGCGTTGATTCCAGTCCCCAGTGGAGTGGGGGCTACACCTTC	CSVDSSPQWSGGYTF
TRBV24-1	TRBD2	TRBJ2-1	NA	TGTGCCACCAGTGATTCGGGACTAGCGGACAATGAGCAGTTCTTC	CATSDSGLADNEQFF
TRBV5-4	NA	TRBJ2-7	NA	TGTGCCAGCAGCCCCACTAATGCCGGCTACGAGCAGTACTTC	CASSPTNAGYEQYF
TRBV5-1	TRBD2	TRBJ2-1	NA	TGCGCCAGCAGCTTGGCGGGGACTAGCGGGAGGAATGAGCAGTTCTTC	CASSLAGTSGRNEQFF
TRBV19	NA	TRBJ1-5	NA	TGTGCCAGTAGTGCGGGATTTGATCAGCCCCAGCATTTT	CASSAGFDQPQHF
TRBV29-1	NA	TRBJ2-2	few	TGCAGCGCTGCGGTAGCTTTTGGGGAGCTGTTTTTT	CSAAVAFGELFF
TRBV7-2	NA	TRBJ1-1	NA	TGTGCCAGCAGCTTGGTCGGGGTAGCTTTCTTT	CASSLVGVAFF
TRBV15	TRBD1	TRBJ1-4	NA	TGTGCCACCAGCAGGGACAGGGGCGAAAAACTGTTTTTT	CATSRDRGEKLFF
TRBV6-1	NA	TRBJ2-7	NA	TGTGCCAGCAGTGAACAACAGGACATTTCCTACGAGCAGTACTTC	CASSEQQDISYEQYF
TRBV5-1	NA	TRBJ1-1	NA	TGCGCCAGCAGGCGGGGGACCCCAAGTAGCACTGAAGCTTTCTTT	CASRRGTPSSTEAFF
TRBV6-1	NA	TRBJ1-5	NA	TGTGCCAGCAGTGAAGCGACAGCCCTTCAGCCCCAGCATTTT	CASSEATALQPQHF
TRBV7-2	NA	TRBJ1-2	NA	TGTGCCAGCACCACGAGGTCGGCGGGAGCTAACTATGGCTACACCTTC	CASTTRSAGANYGYTF
TRBV28	TRBD2	TRBJ2-7	few	TGTGCCAGCATTAGCGGGCAGAGCTCCTACGAGCAGTACTTC	CASISGQSSYEQYF
TRBV6-6	NA	TRBJ1-2	NA	TGTGCCAGCAGTTACTCGGGGGGAGCTAACTATGGCTACACCTTC	CASSYSGGANYGYTF
TRBV19	TRBD1	TRBJ1-5	many	TGTGCCAGTAGTGTCTGGACAGGCCGCAATCAGCCCCAGCATTTT	CASSVWTGRNQPQHF
TRBV25-1	TRBD1	TRBJ1-2	NA	TGTGCCAGCAGTGAATATTCGGGACAGAGCTATGGCTACACCTTC	CASSEYSGQSYGYTF
TRBV3-1/TRBV3-2	TRBD1	TRBJ2-7	NA	TGTGCCAGCAGCCAAACCTCAGGGACAGGGGGCTACGAGCAGTACTTC	CASSQTSGTGGYEQYF
TRBV5-1	NA	TRBJ2-6	large	TGCGCCAGCAGCTTGGAGCTGGGGCCTGGGGCCAACGTCCTGACTTTC	CASSLELGPGANVLTF
TRBV7-2	TRBD2	TRBJ2-7	NA	TGTGCCAGCAGCCTTTCTGCAGCGGGGATCTCCTACGAGCAGTACTTC	CASSLSAAGISYEQYF
TRBV28	NA	TRBJ1-2	few	TGTGCCAGCAGTTACGACGGGTATGGCTACACCTTC	CASSYDGYGYTF
TRBV27	NA	TRBJ1-2	NA	TGTGCCAGCAGTTTATCGGTCACTTACGCTAACTATGGCTACACCTTC	CASSLSVTYANYGYTF